This TCR beta chain was identified in a study of blood T cell repertoires in COVID-19. Turning to the study itself: Samples came from the United States, Italy and Spain, spanning acute and convalescent COVID-19.

The ends lost 0 bases at V and 7 bases at J; junction bases unmatched: 3. Germline V CDR1 and CDR2: SGHRS, YFSETQ. The CDR3 consists of 15 residues. Only in-frame clones appear in the TCRdb table, and some are missing; sequencing was by immunoSEQ multiplex PCR. The data hold 250,000 to 300,000 clones, with about nine tenths observed a single time. Material for sequencing was peripheral blood. This chain links TRBV5-1 with TRBJ1-6; 8 nucleotides agree with TRBD1. The TCR sequence derives from a man aged 45-60 years with acute or convalescent COVID-19. The CDR3 loop reads CASSLAGQANSPLHF. The DNA for the CDR3 is TGCGCCAGCAGCTTGGCGGGACAGGCAAATTCACCCCTCCACTTT.